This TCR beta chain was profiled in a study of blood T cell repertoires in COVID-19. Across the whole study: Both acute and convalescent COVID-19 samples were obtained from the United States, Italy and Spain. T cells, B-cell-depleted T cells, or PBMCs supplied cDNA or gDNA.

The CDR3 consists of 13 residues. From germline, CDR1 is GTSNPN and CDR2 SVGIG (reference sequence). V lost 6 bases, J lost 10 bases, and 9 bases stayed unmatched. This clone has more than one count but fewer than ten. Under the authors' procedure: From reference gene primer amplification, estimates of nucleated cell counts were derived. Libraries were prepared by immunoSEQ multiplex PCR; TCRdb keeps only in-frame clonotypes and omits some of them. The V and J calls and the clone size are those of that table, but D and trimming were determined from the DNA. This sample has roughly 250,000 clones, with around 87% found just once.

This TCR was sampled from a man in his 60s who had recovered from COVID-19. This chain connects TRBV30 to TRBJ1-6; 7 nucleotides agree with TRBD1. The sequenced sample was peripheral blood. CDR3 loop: CACGTDRGSPLHF. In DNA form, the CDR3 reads TGTGCCTGCGGGACAGACCGGGGGTCACCCCTCCACTTT. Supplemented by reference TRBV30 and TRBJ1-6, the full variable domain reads SQTIHQWPATLVQPVGSPLSLECTVEGTSNPNLYWYRQAAGRGLQLLFYSVGIGQISSEVPQNLSASRPQDRQFILSSKKLLLSDSGFYLCACGTDRGSPLHFGNGTRLTVT.